These T cell receptor beta chains were read from a single sample in a study of OX40 agonist ivuxolimab in advanced cancers. Measured with immunoSEQ multiplex PCR; TCRdb has only the in-frame clones, and not every one. The sample consists of about 79,000 clones, 88% of them appearing once. The source material was CD4+ or CD8+ T cells sorted from blood, sampled in a trial of the OX40 agonist ivuxolimab. The receptor source for this set is an adult with an advanced solid tumor such as melanoma, head and neck, liver or kidney cancer. Each CDR3 is given with its conserved first and last residue. Fields, in order: D gene, V gene, clone size, J gene, CDR3 DNA, CDR3 protein. The D gene is left open where the match is weak. A clone size is listed for some rows: how often the clone was seen (once, few, many), or a class if it is expanded.

-,TRBV11-2,once,TRBJ1-4,TGTGCCAGCACCCCTTCGCGCGGTTCTGAAAAACTGTTTTTT,CASTPSRGSEKLFF
-,TRBV6-5,-,TRBJ1-1,TGTGCCAGCAGGGCGGACTACACTGAAGCTTTCTTT,CASRADYTEAFF
-,TRBV28,-,TRBJ1-1,TGTGCCAGCAGTTTCGGGGGGACTGGCACTGAAGCTTTCTTT,CASSFGGTGTEAFF
-,TRBV19,-,TRBJ1-2,TGTGCCAGTAGGGAGCACGGGGACTATGGCTACACCTTC,CASREHGDYGYTF
-,TRBV7-8,-,TRBJ2-2,TGTGCCAGCAGCCCCGCGGGTGGGAACACCGGGGAGCTGTTTTTT,CASSPAGGNTGELFF
-,TRBV29-1,-,TRBJ2-5,TGCAGCGTTGCCCCCGCGGAGACCCAGTACTTC,CSVAPAETQYF
-,TRBV6-5,-,TRBJ2-1,TGTGCCAGCCAAAACACCAGAGAGCAGTTCTTC,CASQNTREQFF
-,TRBV10-3,once,TRBJ2-7,TGTGCCATCAGCCCCGGGACACTGAACGAGCAGTACTTC,CAISPGTLNEQYF
-,TRBV18,-,TRBJ1-1,TGTGCCAGCTCACCGACAGGGAACACTGAAGCTTTCTTT,CASSPTGNTEAFF
TRBD2,TRBV5-1,few,TRBJ2-3,TGCGCCAGCAGCTCTAGCGGGATTAGCACAGATACGCAGTATTTT,CASSSSGISTDTQYF
-,TRBV27,few,TRBJ2-3,TGTGCCAGCAGTTTATCAGCAGATACGCAGTATTTT,CASSLSADTQYF
TRBD2,TRBV18,-,TRBJ2-1,TGTGCCAGCTCACCACCAGCGGGAGAGTGGTATGAGCAGTTCTTC,CASSPPAGEWYEQFF
TRBD2,TRBV18,-,TRBJ2-1,TGTGCCAGCTCACCTCCTTCCGGGACTAGCGGGAGCAATGAGCAGTTCTTC,CASSPPSGTSGSNEQFF
TRBD2,TRBV19,-,TRBJ2-2,TGTGCCAGTAGTATTAGCGGGGCGGTCAACACCGGGGAGCTGTTTTTT,CASSISGAVNTGELFF
TRBD1,TRBV19,-,TRBJ1-2,TGTGCCAGTGGCGACAGGGTGACCTATGGCTACACCTTC,CASGDRVTYGYTF
-,TRBV4-2,-,TRBJ1-2,TGTGCCAGCAGCCAAGACCCCCAGAACTATGGCTACACCTTC,CASSQDPQNYGYTF
-,TRBV10-3,-,TRBJ2-3,TGTGCCATCAAGGGGGTAGGGGGGACAGATACGCAGTATTTT,CAIKGVGGTDTQYF
TRBD2,TRBV11-2,-,TRBJ2-1,TGTGCCAGCAGTTTTAGCGGGGACTCCTACAATGAGCAGTTCTTC,CASSFSGDSYNEQFF
-,TRBV6-5,-,TRBJ1-1,TGTGCCAGCGCAGGCGTCGTTACTGAAGCTTTCTTT,CASAGVVTEAFF
-,TRBV6-6,-,TRBJ2-7,TGTGCCAGCAGTTTGTTCCTGAGCGAATACGAGCAGTACTTC,CASSLFLSEYEQYF
-,TRBV18,-,TRBJ2-7,TGTGCCAGCTCACCACAATCGGGAAGGGAGTACGAGCAGTACTTC,CASSPQSGREYEQYF
TRBD2,TRBV7-2,-,TRBJ2-1,TGTGCCAGCAGCTTAGCAGGACTAGCGAAGGTCAATGAGCAGTTCTTC,CASSLAGLAKVNEQFF
-,TRBV27,-,TRBJ2-3,TGTGCCAGCAGTTTAGGGAAGGGGCAACTAGTCGATACGCAGTATTTT,CASSLGKGQLVDTQYF
-,TRBV5-1,-,TRBJ2-1,TGCGCCAGCAGCCTATCCGGGACGGCCTCCTACAATGAGCAGTTCTTC,CASSLSGTASYNEQFF
TRBD1,TRBV6-1,-,TRBJ1-1,TGTGCCAGCAGTGGGACGACAGGGGACACTGAAGCTTTCTTT,CASSGTTGDTEAFF
TRBD2,TRBV5-5,once,TRBJ2-7,TGTGCCAGCAGCCCGGCCAGCGGGAGCGGCTACGAGCAGTACTTC,CASSPASGSGYEQYF
-,TRBV21-1,-,TRBJ1-1,TGTGCCAGCAGCGACGTTATAGCTACAATTCGCACTGAAGCTTTCTTT,CASSDVIATIRTEAFF
-,TRBV7-9,few,TRBJ1-1,TGTGCCAGCAGCCCTGGAACAGCTGGGAACACTGAAGCTTTCTTT,CASSPGTAGNTEAFF
-,TRBV6-6,-,TRBJ2-3,TGTGCCAGCAGTTACTCTGAGAGCACAGATACGCAGTATTTT,CASSYSESTDTQYF
-,TRBV7-2,-,TRBJ1-5,TGTGCCAGCAGCTTAATAGGGTGGGGCAATCAGCCCCAGCATTTT,CASSLIGWGNQPQHF
-,TRBV19,-,TRBJ2-1,TGTGCCAGTACTCCAGGGGCATTCTACAATGAGCAGTTCTTC,CASTPGAFYNEQFF
-,TRBV28,-,TRBJ1-2,TGTGCCAGCAGTGACTATGGCTACACCTTC,CASSDYGYTF
-,TRBV10-1,-,TRBJ2-3,TGCGCCAGCAGTGAGGAGGATACGCAGTATTTT,CASSEEDTQYF
-,TRBV19,-,TRBJ1-1,TGTGCCAGTAGTATAGCGGGCAGGGGAAACGCTGAAGCTTTCTTT,CASSIAGRGNAEAFF
TRBD1,TRBV9,few,TRBJ1-5,TGTGCCAGCAGCGCACAGGGGACAACTGGACAGCCCCAGCATTTT,CASSAQGTTGQPQHF
-,TRBV6-1,-,TRBJ2-5,TGTGCCAGCAGCAAAGGGGGGTGGGAAGAGACCCAGTACTTC,CASSKGGWEETQYF
-,TRBV5-1,-,TRBJ1-1,TGCGCCAGCAGCCCCGAGGCAGCGAACACTGAAGCTTTCTTT,CASSPEAANTEAFF
-,TRBV19,-,TRBJ2-1,TGTGCCAGTAGTTCTATGAGGGGTGCCTATGAGCAGTTCTTC,CASSSMRGAYEQFF
-,TRBV7-8,-,TRBJ2-5,TGTGCCAGCAGCTTAATAAGCATGGGTGAGACCCAGTACTTC,CASSLISMGETQYF
-,TRBV5-1,once,TRBJ2-7,TGCGCCAGCAGCTTCGGGTCGAGCGGTTCGTACGAGCAGTACTTC,CASSFGSSGSYEQYF
TRBD2,TRBV2,-,TRBJ2-7,TGTGCCAGCAGTGAAGGGACGGCCGGGGGGGACGAGCAGTACTTC,CASSEGTAGGDEQYF
-,TRBV7-2,-,TRBJ1-2,TGTGCCAGCAGGTACGACCCGACAGGATATGGCTACACCTTC,CASRYDPTGYGYTF